This TCR beta chain is drawn from a study of cytotoxic CD8 clonotypes in ibrutinib-treated CLL. CDR1 and CDR2 from the germline V gene are MNHNS and SASEGT. Trimming removed 7 bases at V and 4 bases at J, with 7 bases between. The CDR3 runs 11 residues. The assay was immunoSEQ multiplex PCR, and TCRdb's table has in-frame clones only and misses some. This table has 270,000 or so clones, 65% to 85% appearing once. The chain joins TRBV6-1 to TRBJ1-2; D might be TRBD1 (5 bases). The sequence derives from a human donor with chronic lymphocytic leukemia. This specimen consisted of PBMCs, obtained at disease progression, from a patient treated with ibrutinib. The CDR3 protein is CASTGTYGYTF. CDR3 DNA sequence: TGTGCCAGCACCGGGACCTATGGCTACACCTTC.